These 32 T cell receptor beta chains came from one sample sequenced in a study of blood T cell repertoires in COVID-19. Data came from immunoSEQ multiplex PCR; TCRdb stores just in-frame clones and leaves some out. The sample lists roughly 40,000 clones; 65% to 90% were seen once. The specimen sequenced was peripheral blood. These TCRs come from a middle-aged man with active COVID-19.

The V call is TRBV28, the J call TRBJ1-4; D might be TRBD1 (5 bases). Germline V gives CDR1 MDHEN, CDR2 SYDVKM. Trimming stripped 2 bases from V and 5 bases from J, with 12 bases between. The CDR3 is 15 residues long. CDR3 sequence reads: CASSLPSGGNEKLFF. In DNA form, the CDR3 reads TGTGCCAGCAGTTTACCGAGCGGGGGGAATGAAAAACTGTTTTTT.

The CDR3 region is CASRPQGSVANYGYTF. CDR3 DNA: TGTGCCAGCAGGCCTCAGGGTTCTGTGGCTAACTATGGCTACACCTTC. The gene calls are TRBV5-4 and TRBJ1-2, with D perhaps matching TRBD1 (5 bases). V lost 5 bases, J lost 0 bases, and 17 bases lay in between. The CDR3 extends over 16 amino acids. CDR1 is SGHNT and CDR2 is YYREEE in the germline V gene (reference sequence). Filled out from reference TRBV5-4 and TRBJ1-2, the complete variable domain reads ETGVTQSPTHLIKTRGQQVTLRCSSQSGHNTVSWYQQALGQGPQFIFQYYREEENGRGNFPPRFSGLQFPNYSSELNVNALELDDSALYLCASRPQGSVANYGYTFGSGTRLTVV.

J is TRBJ1-2 and V is TRBV28; D is undetermined. The CDR3 sequence is 14 residues long. CDR1 MDHEN and CDR2 SYDVKM come from the germline V gene. Trimming left V 7 bases short and J 8 bases short, with 20 bases between. The CDR3 here is CASTRSPGGYGYTF. The CDR3 nucleotides are TGTGCCAGCACCCGCTCTCCGGGCGGGTACGGCTACACCTTC.

The J gene is TRBJ2-7, the V gene TRBV28; D possibly corresponds to TRBD2 (6 bases). Germline V lookup: CDR1 MDHEN, CDR2 SYDVKM. The V gene lost 8 bases and the J gene lost 5 bases, with 19 bases spanning the gap. The CDR3 loop spans 14 amino acids. The CDR3 sequence is CASVLPGLPDEQYF. The CDR3 DNA follows: TGTGCCAGCGTATTACCGGGACTCCCTGACGAGCAGTACTTC.

This clone has just one count. The chain combines TRBV3-1 (or the pseudogene TRBV3-2) with TRBJ2-3, with 7 bases that match TRBD1. The CDR3 extends over 13 amino acids. Germline lookup yields CDR1 LGHDT and CDR2 YNNKEL (reference sequence). V shed 8 bases, J shed 3 bases, and the junction held 5 bases outside the gene matches. CDR3 coding DNA: TGTGCCAGCTGGGCGACAGGGACAGATACGCAGTATTTT. It translates to CASWATGTDTQYF.

CDR3 nucleotide sequence: TGCGCCAGCAGCCCCAGACATCGGACTAGCGTCTACAATGAGCAGTTCTTC. It yields the protein CASSPRHRTSVYNEQFF. The chain links TRBV4-1 to TRBJ2-1; 9 bases are a match to TRBD2. V was pared by 4 bases and J by 3 bases, with 10 bases of the junction left unmatched. The CDR3 has 17 residues. In germline, CDR1 is MGHRA, CDR2 YSYEKL.

This chain connects TRBV10-1 to TRBJ2-7, with 8 bases lining up with TRBD1. The CDR3 covers 16 residues. V lost 2 bases, J lost 6 bases, and 12 bases stayed unmatched. In germline, CDR1 is WNHNN, CDR2 SYGVQD (reference sequence). The CDR3 reads CASSERQGSQLREQYF. The CDR3 DNA follows: TGCGCCAGCAGTGAGCGACAGGGGAGCCAACTACGCGAGCAGTACTTC.

This clone is medium-sized within its sample. The chain couples TRBV14 to TRBJ1-6; possible D gene TRBD1, 6 bases. V was trimmed by 0 bases and J by 6 bases, leaving 12 bases between them. Per the germline V gene, CDR1 is SGHDN and CDR2 is FVKESK. The CDR3 covers 16 residues. The CDR3 coding sequence is TGTGCCAGCAGCCAAGAAGGGGGGGACTTTAATTCACCCCTCCACTTT. It encodes CASSQEGGDFNSPLHF.

The chain combines TRBV28 with TRBJ1-3; tentatively, D is TRBD1 (5 bases). V shed 3 bases and J shed 2 bases, with 17 bases lying between them. Germline lookup yields CDR1 MDHEN and CDR2 SYDVKM. There are 17 residues in the CDR3. The CDR3 reads CASSFGLAGTTGNTIYF. The DNA of the CDR3 is TGTGCCAGCAGTTTCGGGCTAGCGGGGACCACTGGAAACACCATATATTTT.

This chain connects TRBV23-1 to TRBJ1-5; D unclear. TRBV23-1 has ORF status, its function being uncertain. This CDR3 contains 15 residues. V was pared by 5 bases and J by 2 bases, with 13 bases between. In DNA, the CDR3 is TGCGCCAGCAGTGCACGGGTCGGTGGCAATCAGCCCCAGCATTTT. Amino acid sequence: CASSARVGGNQPQHF.

The chain employs TRBV19 and TRBJ2-6; D perhaps matches TRBD2 (5 bases). This CDR3 has 16 residues. Germline V gene data show CDR1 as LNHDA and CDR2 as SQIVND (reference sequence). The germline V and J ends were trimmed by 3 bases and 1 base, with 10 bases remaining between them. The CDR3 is CASSMVGGSGANVLTF. The CDR3, as DNA: TGTGCCAGTAGTATGGTTGGCGGGTCTGGGGCCAACGTCCTGACTTTC.

V and J are TRBV6-5 and TRBJ1-5; 7 bases map to TRBD1. Unmatched junction bases numbered 9, after V lost 5 bases and J lost 5 bases. The CDR3 extends over 15 amino acids. The germline gives CDR1 MNHEY, CDR2 SVGAGI. CDR3 nucleotide sequence: TGTGCCAGCAGTCTTGCCACAGGGGACGATCAGCCCCAGCATTTT. This codes for CASSLATGDDQPQHF.

The CDR3 bases are TGTGCCAGCAGCTTGAGGGCAGTGGGTGAGACCCAGTACTTC. Its protein product is CASSLRAVGETQYF. This chain links TRBV11-2 with TRBJ2-5; possible D gene TRBD2, 5 bases. This CDR3 is built from 14 residues. Trimming pared 3 bases from V and 5 bases from J, leaving 13 bases between. CDR1 is SGHAT, CDR2 FQNNGV, per germline.

J is TRBJ2-2 and V is TRBV6-6; possibly TRBD1 for D (6 bases). CDR3 size: 15 residues. Germline values: CDR1 MNHNY, CDR2 SVGAGI (reference sequence). V was clipped by 2 bases and J by 1 base, with 8 bases between them. The CDR3 here is CASSYRDKNTGELFF. The CDR3 nucleotides read TGTGCCAGCAGTTACCGGGACAAGAACACCGGGGAGCTGTTTTTT.

This sequence joins TRBV3-1 (or the pseudogene TRBV3-2) and TRBJ2-2; 11 positions agree with TRBD2. The germline V gene has CDR1 LGHDT and CDR2 YNNKEL (reference sequence). The CDR3 consists of 19 residues. V trimming: 0 bases; J trimming: 10 bases; junction bases outside the gene matches: 16. The CDR3 DNA reads as TGTGCCAGCAGCCAAGATGCCCCAGATCTAGCGGGAGGTGCTGTGGAGCTGTTTTTT. This codes for CASSQDAPDLAGGAVELFF.

The J gene is TRBJ1-2, the V gene TRBV28; D unresolved. From germline, CDR1 is MDHEN and CDR2 SYDVKM. V was trimmed by 6 bases and J by 6 bases, leaving 14 bases between them. The CDR3 is 13 amino acids. CDR3 sequence (DNA): TGTGCCAGCAGCCGACCCCCGGGGAATGGCTACACCTTC. Protein sequence: CASSRPPGNGYTF.

The J gene is TRBJ2-1, the V gene TRBV28; D might be TRBD2 (6 bases). Per the germline V gene, CDR1 is MDHEN and CDR2 is SYDVKM. This CDR3 contains 13 residues. V lost 4 bases and J 6 bases, leaving 10 bases between the germline ends. The chain's CDR3 is CASSWGDVNEQFF. The CDR3 coding sequence is TGTGCCAGCAGTTGGGGGGACGTCAATGAGCAGTTCTTC.

V gene TRBV14 combines with J gene TRBJ2-3; 7 bases line up with TRBD1. The V segment lost 4 bases and the J segment 4 bases; nucleotides outside the gene matches: 5. Germline CDR1 reads SGHDN; CDR2 reads FVKESK. The CDR3 covers 14 residues. The CDR3 region has the DNA TGTGCCAGCAGCCGAAGACAGGGAGCAGATACGCAGTATTTT. Its translation is CASSRRQGADTQYF.

The chain links TRBV7-9 to TRBJ1-4; D is undetermined. This CDR3 contains 13 residues. Germline-derived CDR1 and CDR2 are SEHNR and FQNEAQ (reference sequence). V shed 6 bases and J shed 8 bases, with 13 bases lying between them. CDR3 loop: CASSRTEQEKLFF. The CDR3 coding sequence is TGTGCCAGCAGTCGTACGGAGCAGGAAAAACTGTTTTTT.

The chain uses TRBV5-1 and TRBJ2-1, with D possibly TRBD2 on 7 matching bases. V shed 5 bases and J shed 7 bases, with 19 bases lying between them. In germline, CDR1 is SGHRS, CDR2 YFSETQ. This CDR3 is 15 amino acids long. CDR3 nucleotide sequence: TGCGCCAGCAGTCCCGGACAGTGGGAGGGGAATGAGCAGTTCTTC. It codes for CASSPGQWEGNEQFF.

This clone has a single count. The genes are TRBV6-2 or TRBV6-3 and TRBJ1-6; D might be TRBD1 (5 bases). The V end lost 0 bases, the J end lost 10 bases, and 13 bases lay between the germline ends. The CDR3 length is 15 residues. Germline V gene lookup returns CDR1 MNHEY and CDR2 SVGEGT. The CDR3 sequence: CASSYSQELGSPLHF. The CDR3 region has the DNA TGTGCCAGCAGTTACTCACAGGAGCTCGGCTCACCCCTCCACTTT.

The rearrangement joins TRBV3-1 (or the pseudogene TRBV3-2) to TRBJ2-3, with 7 bases matching TRBD2. CDR1 is LGHDT and CDR2 is YNNKEL in the germline V gene (reference sequence). This CDR3 spans 14 amino acids. V shed 11 bases and J 5 bases; nucleotides not matched to a gene: 13. In DNA, the CDR3 is TGTGCCGCTACCCCTGGGGGGGTTAAAGATACGCAGTATTTT. Translating it yields CAATPGGVKDTQYF.

This chain connects TRBV5-4 to TRBJ1-2, with a weak D call TRBD1 (5 bases). V lost 0 bases and J 8 bases, leaving 17 bases between the germline ends. This CDR3 spans 15 amino acids. Germline CDR1 and CDR2: SGHNT and YYREEE (reference sequence). The CDR3 DNA reads TGTGCCAGCAGCTTGGAGGGGCGGCTCGGAGAGGGCTACACCTTC. Residues: CASSLEGRLGEGYTF.

V usage is TRBV29-1 and J usage is TRBJ2-1; 10 positions match TRBD1. J was trimmed by 6 bases and V by 8 bases; bases with no gene match: 4. This CDR3 is built from 12 residues. CDR1 is SQVTM, CDR2 ANQGSEA, per germline. The CDR3 region is CSTDRGANEQFF. The CDR3 bases are TGCAGCACGGACAGGGGGGCCAATGAGCAGTTCTTC.

The chain uses TRBV2 and TRBJ2-1; no reliable D call. Germline V gives CDR1 SNHLY, CDR2 FYNNEI. Trimming pared 9 bases from V and 0 bases from J, leaving 12 bases between. This CDR3 has 14 amino acids. CDR3 DNA sequence: TGTGCCAGGGCCAGTACAAGCTCCTACAATGAGCAGTTCTTC. Translating gives CARASTSSYNEQFF.

The chain employs TRBV5-1 and TRBJ2-1, with TRBD2 as a possible D gene (5 bases). The CDR3 contains 16 residues. Trimming shortened V by 2 bases and J by 1 base, and 13 bases separated the two germline ends. Germline CDR1 reads SGHRS; CDR2 reads YFSETQ. The CDR3 region is CASSFGGSGSYNEQFF. CDR3 bases: TGCGCCAGCAGCTTCGGCGGGTCGGGATCCTACAATGAGCAGTTCTTC.

V is TRBV2 and J is TRBJ1-2; a possible D gene is TRBD1 (5 bases). Germline lookup yields CDR1 SNHLY and CDR2 FYNNEI. This CDR3 is built from 13 residues. The ends were cut back, 10 bases at V and 6 bases at J, with 18 bases in the middle. DNA for the CDR3: TGTGCCACCAGGGCGGATTCGCTAAATGGCTACACCTTC. It codes for CATRADSLNGYTF. Looking up the rest from reference TRBV2 and TRBJ1-2 gives the full variable domain: EPEVTQTPSHQVTQMGQEVILRCVPISNHLYFYWYRQILGQKVEFLVSFYNNEISEKSEIFDDQFSVERPDGSNFTLKIRSTKLEDSAMYFCATRADSLNGYTFGSGTRLTVV.

This sequence joins TRBV28 and TRBJ1-4, with D uncertain. V lost 4 bases to trimming and J lost 8 bases, with 20 bases between them. The CDR3 covers 16 residues. Per germline, CDR1 MDHEN and CDR2 SYDVKM. For the CDR3, the DNA is TGTGCCAGCAGTTCCCCCCGCCCCAAGAGGGAGGAAAAACTGTTTTTT. Its translation is CASSSPRPKREEKLFF.

The chain recombines TRBV3-1 (or the pseudogene TRBV3-2) with TRBJ2-5; D is uncertain. Looked up from germline, CDR1 is LGHDT and CDR2 is YNNKEL (reference sequence). This CDR3 has 11 residues. Trimming stripped 2 bases from V and 9 bases from J, with 7 bases between. The CDR3 region is CASSQLSSQYF. DNA for the CDR3: TGTGCCAGCAGCCAACTGAGCTCCCAGTACTTC.

The CDR3 DNA is TGTGCCAGCAGAAAACAGGGAGTAGCTGAAGCTTTCTTT. This translates into CASRKQGVAEAFF. V is TRBV28 and J is TRBJ1-1; D may be TRBD1 (6 bases). The CDR3 covers 13 residues. In germline, CDR1 is MDHEN, CDR2 SYDVKM. Trimming shortened V by 6 bases and J by 6 bases, and 14 bases separated the two germline ends.

This clone was picked up one time. J is TRBJ2-5 and V is TRBV2, with D tentatively TRBD1 (6 bases). V was shortened by 4 bases and J by 2 bases, with 8 bases between the two germline ends. Looked up from germline, CDR1 is SNHLY and CDR2 is FYNNEI. This CDR3 comprises 13 residues. DNA of the CDR3: TGTGCCAGCAGTGTGACAGGACAAGAGACCCAGTACTTC. It is translated as CASSVTGQETQYF.

The gene calls are TRBV28 and TRBJ1-5; possibly TRBD1 for D (5 bases). Trimming pared 3 bases from V and 0 bases from J, leaving 18 bases between. The CDR3 loop spans 18 amino acids. CDR1 MDHEN and CDR2 SYDVKM come from the germline V gene. In nucleotides, the CDR3 is TGTGCCAGCAGTTTGTGGGGCGCCGCGGGGTATAGCAATCAGCCCCAGCATTTT. Protein product: CASSLWGAAGYSNQPQHF.